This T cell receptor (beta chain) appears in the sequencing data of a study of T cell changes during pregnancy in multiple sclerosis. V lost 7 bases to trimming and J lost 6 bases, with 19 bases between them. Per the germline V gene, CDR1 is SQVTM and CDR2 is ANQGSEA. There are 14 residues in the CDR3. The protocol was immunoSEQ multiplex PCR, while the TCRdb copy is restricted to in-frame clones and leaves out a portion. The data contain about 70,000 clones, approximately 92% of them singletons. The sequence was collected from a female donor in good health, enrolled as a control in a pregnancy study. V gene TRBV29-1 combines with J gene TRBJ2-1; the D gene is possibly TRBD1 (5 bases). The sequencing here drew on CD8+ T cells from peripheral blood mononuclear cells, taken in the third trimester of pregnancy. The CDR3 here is CSAPVDRLLNEQFF. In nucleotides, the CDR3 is TGCAGCGCACCCGTTGACAGATTACTCAATGAGCAGTTCTTC.